This T cell receptor (beta chain) was identified during a study of vaccination effects on CD4 cells after COVID-19. This CDR3 is 15 amino acids long. Germline CDR1 and CDR2: MNHNS and SASEGT. The V end was cut by 0 bases, the J end by 8 bases, with 17 bases between. Clones were sequenced by immunoSEQ multiplex PCR, and TCRdb holds only the in-frame ones, with some missing. Of 60,000 to 90,000 clones in the sample, around 81% were seen once. Turning to this clone: Its target is not known.

Prior to sequencing, the ViraFEST assay stimulated PBMC with viral peptide pools, which expanded the antigen-specific CD4+ T cells. Culture proceeded for more than nine days, and CD4+ T cells were then isolated. Everyone in the study got two shots of either the BNT162b2 or mRNA-1273 vaccine. Every well got a few million PBMC, which were grown with around 11 IU/ml IL-2 and 8.5 to 10 ug/ml peptides. Cells had half their medium changed to IL-2 medium on days 3 and 7. Findings and caveats of the study: The vaccine-induced clones of healthy vaccinees included only 1 of 255 that cross-reacted with common cold coronaviruses.

The material was CD4+ T cells from PBMCs cultured with HCoV-229E spike peptides, obtained after COVID-19 vaccination. The chain employs TRBV6-1 and TRBJ2-7; TRBD1 might be the D (6 bases). The source is a human donor who received a COVID-19 vaccine. The CDR3 reads CASSEAVAGDSKQYV. DNA of the CDR3: TGTGCCAGCAGTGAAGCTGTGGCAGGGGATAGTAAGCAGTACGTC.